Each of the 13 T cell receptor beta chains below was sequenced from the same sample in a study of memory CD4+ T cells and cytomegalovirus serostatus. TCRdb's table, derived via immunoSEQ multiplex PCR, lists solely in-frame clones and lacks some. This table holds just under 60,000 clones, around 80% found once. Single viable CD3+CD4+CD8-CD45RO+ cells were sorted as the memory CD4+ T cells. The sample was memory CD4+ T cells from blood. The receptor source for this set is an adult in good health and CMV-seronegative.

The CDR3 region has the DNA TGCGCCAGCAGCTTGATCGGGCCCTACACCGGGGAGCTGTTTTTT. This gives the protein CASSLIGPYTGELFF. This sequence joins TRBV5-1 and TRBJ2-2; no reliable D call. The CDR3 totals 15 residues. V was trimmed by 1 base and J by 3 bases, leaving 10 bases between them. CDR1 and CDR2 (germline): SGHRS, YFSETQ.

J is TRBJ2-5 and V is TRBV9; the D call may be TRBD1 or TRBD2 (5 bases each). CDR1 SGDLS and CDR2 YYNGEE come from the germline V gene. The CDR3 has 14 amino acids. V was clipped by 4 bases and J by 5 bases, with 15 bases between them. CDR3 in DNA: TGTGCCAGCAGCCTCGGGACCCTCAAGGAGACCCAGTACTTC. Its translation is CASSLGTLKETQYF.

Details on this clone: At one end, the junction sequence differs from germline, possibly due to a read error. V gene TRBV7-7 combines with J gene TRBJ2-7; 7 positions agree with TRBD1. Germline assignment: CDR1 SSHAT and CDR2 FNYEAQ (reference sequence). The CDR3 contains 13 residues. The CDR3 region is CASSSTGTDEQYF. The DNA for the CDR3 is TGTGCTAGCAGCTCGACAGGGACCGACGAGCAGTACTTC.

This rearrangement joins TRBV7-9 to TRBJ1-5; the D is unclear. Trimming took 5 bases from V and 2 from J, leaving 10 bases between them. Germline CDR1 and CDR2: SEHNR and FQNEAQ (reference sequence). CDR3 length: 14 amino acids. CDR3 nucleotides: TGTGCCAGCAGCGGCGATGTGGGCAATCAGCCCCAGCATTTT. Its translation is CASSGDVGNQPQHF.

This chain connects TRBV7-9 to TRBJ2-5; D may be TRBD1 (5 bases). The CDR3 is 14 residues long. CDR1 and CDR2 from the germline V gene are SEHNR and FQNEAQ (reference sequence). With 1 base removed from V and 0 bases from J, the gap between germline ends came to 6 bases. CDR3 sequence (DNA): TGTGCCAGCAGCTTAGGACAGTACCAAGAGACCCAGTACTTC. Protein product: CASSLGQYQETQYF.

The chain has TRBV30 and TRBJ2-5, with 12 bases lining up with TRBD2. Germline-derived CDR1 and CDR2 are GTSNPN and SVGIG (reference sequence). Germline trimming cut 2 bases from V and 4 bases from J; bases unmatched to any gene: 11. CDR3 length: 17 amino acids. Written as DNA, the CDR3 is TGTGCCTGGAGTCCGCTAGCGGGAGGGCCTTTAGGAGAGACCCAGTACTTC. This codes for CAWSPLAGGPLGETQYF.

This clone was detected only once. The rearrangement uses TRBV7-9 and TRBJ2-7, with a weak D call TRBD2 (5 bases). V lost 1 base, J lost 4 bases, and 8 bases lay in between. Germline lookup yields CDR1 SEHNR and CDR2 FQNEAQ (reference sequence). The CDR3 loop spans 13 amino acids. CDR3 residues: CASSLGGGYEQYF. CDR3 coding DNA: TGTGCCAGCAGCTTAGGCGGCGGGTACGAGCAGTACTTC.

This clone was seen more than once but under ten times. This chain links TRBV4-3 with TRBJ1-2; D possibly corresponds to TRBD1 (6 bases). The CDR3 runs to 12 residues. CDR1 and CDR2 from the germline V gene are LGHNA and YSLEER. Trimming took off 0 bases at V and 11 bases at J, with 10 bases between the two ends. The CDR3 DNA follows: TGCGCCAGCAGCCAAGAAGGGGGGGCATACACCTTC. It yields the protein CASSQEGGAYTF.

The V and J genes are TRBV7-3 and TRBJ2-1; 10 bases line up with TRBD2. V gave up 5 bases and J gave up 4 bases; unmatched junction bases: 5. Looked up from germline, CDR1 is SGHTA and CDR2 is FQGTGA. The CDR3 has 15 residues. The CDR3: CASSRGLAAYNEQFF. DNA of the CDR3: TGTGCCAGCAGCCGAGGACTAGCGGCTTACAATGAGCAGTTCTTC.

This clone was observed a handful of times. The V call is TRBV30, the J call TRBJ1-2, with 11 bases fitting TRBD1. V was clipped by 5 bases and J by 2 bases; unmatched bases: 7. The germline gives CDR1 GTSNPN, CDR2 SVGIG (reference sequence). The CDR3 loop spans 15 amino acids. The CDR3 region has the DNA TGTGCCTGGGCCGGGACAGGGGGAACAAACTATGGCTACACCTTC. Translating gives CAWAGTGGTNYGYTF.

V usage is TRBV6-1 and J usage is TRBJ1-1, with no clear D. Deletions cut 6 bases from V and 3 bases from J, with 11 bases between. The germline CDR1 and CDR2 sequences are MNHNS and SASEGT. This CDR3 region has 13 residues. The CDR3 DNA sequence: TGTGCCAGCAGGACTATGGGTGACACTGAAGCTTTCTTT. This encodes CASRTMGDTEAFF.

The chain uses TRBV6-6 and TRBJ1-2, with 7 bases lining up with TRBD1. Germline CDR1 is MNHNY and CDR2 is SVGAGI (reference sequence). There are 14 residues in the CDR3. Trimming at V came to 5 bases and at J to 3 bases, leaving 6 bases not matched to a gene. CDR3 region: CASSRTTGDYGYTF. The CDR3 nucleotides are TGTGCCAGCAGTCGAACTACAGGGGACTATGGCTACACCTTC.

V gene TRBV28 combines with J gene TRBJ1-2; no clear D. Germline CDR1 MDHEN, CDR2 SYDVKM. The CDR3 spans 13 residues. The V end lost 2 bases, the J end lost 5 bases, and 9 bases lay between the germline ends. DNA of the CDR3: TGTGCCAGCAGTTTAGTGGCTAGGTATGGCTACACCTTC. Translated, it gives CASSLVARYGYTF.